These T cell receptor beta chains were read from a single sample in a study of blood T cell repertoires in COVID-19. Libraries were prepared by immunoSEQ multiplex PCR; TCRdb keeps only in-frame clonotypes and omits some of them. The table records almost 100,000 clones, around nine tenths of them present only once. Input material: peripheral blood. These receptors came from a man aged 50 to 59 with acute or convalescent COVID-19. The CDR3 runs from the conserved cysteine through the conserved F or W. The order of the fields is D gene, V gene, J gene, CDR3 DNA, CDR3 protein. The D gene is left open where the match is weak.

d_call: TRBD2; v_call: TRBV7-9; j_call: TRBJ2-3; cdr3_nt: TGTGCCAGCAGCTTTAGCGGGAGAGCGGATACGCAGTATTTT; cdr3_aa: CASSFSGRADTQYF
d_call: TRBD2; v_call: TRBV5-4; j_call: TRBJ2-5; cdr3_nt: TGTGCCAGCAGCTTGGGGACTAGCGACTTGTACTTC; cdr3_aa: CASSLGTSDLYF
d_call: -; v_call: TRBV12-3/TRBV12-4; j_call: TRBJ1-1; cdr3_nt: TGTGCCAGCAGTTTAAAAACAGGGTTGGGAGCTTTCTTT; cdr3_aa: CASSLKTGLGAFF
d_call: -; v_call: TRBV12-3/TRBV12-4; j_call: TRBJ2-1; cdr3_nt: TGTGCCAGCAGTTCGACTAGTAGGGCGGAGCAGTTCTTC; cdr3_aa: CASSSTSRAEQFF
d_call: TRBD2; v_call: TRBV7-6; j_call: TRBJ2-7; cdr3_nt: TGTGCCAGCAGCTTAGGACTAGCGGGAGGAGGCGAGCAGTACTTC; cdr3_aa: CASSLGLAGGGEQYF
d_call: -; v_call: TRBV30; j_call: TRBJ1-4; cdr3_nt: TGTGCCTGGAGTGTAGGTGGACAGTGCACTTTT; cdr3_aa: CAWSVGGQCTF
d_call: TRBD1; v_call: TRBV5-4; j_call: TRBJ2-7; cdr3_nt: TGTGCCAGCAGCACGGGGCGGGGACAGGGGATGAGAGAGCAGTACTTC; cdr3_aa: CASSTGRGQGMREQYF
d_call: -; v_call: TRBV30; j_call: TRBJ1-6; cdr3_nt: TGTGCCTGGAGTGTCGGTCGGAATTCACCCCTCCACTTT; cdr3_aa: CAWSVGRNSPLHF
d_call: -; v_call: TRBV6-6; j_call: TRBJ1-1; cdr3_nt: TGTGCCAGCAGTAATAGCTGGCAGAACACTGAAGCTTTCTTT; cdr3_aa: CASSNSWQNTEAFF
d_call: TRBD1; v_call: TRBV5-3; j_call: TRBJ1-5; cdr3_nt: TGTGCCAGAAGCCCAAAGGACAGGTATAGCAATCAGCCCCAGCATTTT; cdr3_aa: CARSPKDRYSNQPQHF
d_call: TRBD2; v_call: TRBV24-1; j_call: TRBJ2-2; cdr3_nt: TGTGCCACCAGTGATCCCGGACTAGCGGGCGGCGGGGAGCTGTTTTTT; cdr3_aa: CATSDPGLAGGGELFF
d_call: -; v_call: TRBV19; j_call: TRBJ2-1; cdr3_nt: TGTGCCAGTAGTGGGCAGAGCTCCTACAATGAGCAGTTCTTC; cdr3_aa: CASSGQSSYNEQFF
d_call: -; v_call: TRBV7-2; j_call: TRBJ1-4; cdr3_nt: TGTGCCAGCAGTTGGGAGGTAGAAAAACTGTTTTTT; cdr3_aa: CASSWEVEKLFF